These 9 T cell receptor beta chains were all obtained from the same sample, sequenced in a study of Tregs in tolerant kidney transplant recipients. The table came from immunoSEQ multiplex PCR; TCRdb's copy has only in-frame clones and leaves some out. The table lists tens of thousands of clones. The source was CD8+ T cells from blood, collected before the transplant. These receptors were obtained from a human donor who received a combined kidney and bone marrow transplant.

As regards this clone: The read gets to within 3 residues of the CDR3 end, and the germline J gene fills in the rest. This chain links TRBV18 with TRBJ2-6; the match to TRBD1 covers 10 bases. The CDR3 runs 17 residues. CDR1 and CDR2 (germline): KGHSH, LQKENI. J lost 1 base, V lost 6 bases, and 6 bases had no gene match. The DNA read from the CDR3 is TGTGCCAGCTCGCGGGACAGGGGTCTGTCTGGGGCCAACGTC. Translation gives CASSRDRGLSGANV. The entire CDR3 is CASSRDRGLSGANVLTF. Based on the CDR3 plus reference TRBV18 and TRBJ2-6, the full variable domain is NAGVMQNPRHLVRRRGQEARLRCSPMKGHSHVYWYRQLPEEGLKFMVYLQKENIIDESGMPKERFSAEFPKEGPSILRIQQVVRGDSAAYFCASSRDRGLSGANVLTFGAGSRLTVL.

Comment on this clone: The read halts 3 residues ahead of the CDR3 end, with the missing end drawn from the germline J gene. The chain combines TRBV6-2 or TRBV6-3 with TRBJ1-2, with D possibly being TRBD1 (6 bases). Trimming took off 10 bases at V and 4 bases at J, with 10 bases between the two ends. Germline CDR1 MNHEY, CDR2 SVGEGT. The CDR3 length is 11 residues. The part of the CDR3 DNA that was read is TGTGCCATACAGGGTCCCTATGGC. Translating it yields CAIQGPYG. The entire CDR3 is CAIQGPYGYTF.

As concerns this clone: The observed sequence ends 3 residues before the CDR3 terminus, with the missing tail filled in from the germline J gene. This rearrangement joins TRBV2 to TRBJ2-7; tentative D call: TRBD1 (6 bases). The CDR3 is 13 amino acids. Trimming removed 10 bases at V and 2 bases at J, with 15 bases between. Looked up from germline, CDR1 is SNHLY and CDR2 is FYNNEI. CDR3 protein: CATLSGQTYEQYF. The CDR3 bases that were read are TGTGCCACCTTAAGCGGACAGACCTACGAG.

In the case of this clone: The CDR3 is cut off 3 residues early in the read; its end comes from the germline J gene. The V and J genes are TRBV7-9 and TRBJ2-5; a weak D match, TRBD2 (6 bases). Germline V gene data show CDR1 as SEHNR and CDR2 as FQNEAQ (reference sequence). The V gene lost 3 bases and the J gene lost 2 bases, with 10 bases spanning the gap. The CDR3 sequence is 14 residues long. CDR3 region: CASSFGGAQETQYF. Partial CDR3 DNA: TGTGCCAGCAGCTTCGGAGGGGCACAAGAGACC.

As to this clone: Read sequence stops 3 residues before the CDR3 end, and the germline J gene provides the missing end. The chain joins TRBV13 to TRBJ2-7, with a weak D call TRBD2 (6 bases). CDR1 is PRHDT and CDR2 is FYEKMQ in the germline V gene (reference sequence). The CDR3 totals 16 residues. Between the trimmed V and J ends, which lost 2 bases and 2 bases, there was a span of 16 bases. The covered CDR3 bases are TGTGCCAGCAGCTTAATGGGGGGTGTCCCTACCTACGAG. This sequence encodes CASSLMGGVPTYE. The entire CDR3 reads CASSLMGGVPTYEQYF.

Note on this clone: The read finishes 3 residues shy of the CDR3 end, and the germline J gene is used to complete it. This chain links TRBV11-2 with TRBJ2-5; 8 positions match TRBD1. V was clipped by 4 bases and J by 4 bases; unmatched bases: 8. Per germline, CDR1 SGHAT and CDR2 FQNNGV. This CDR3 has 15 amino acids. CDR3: CASSSTPGQGETQYF. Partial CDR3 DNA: TGTGCCAGCAGCTCAACCCCCGGACAGGGAGAGACC.

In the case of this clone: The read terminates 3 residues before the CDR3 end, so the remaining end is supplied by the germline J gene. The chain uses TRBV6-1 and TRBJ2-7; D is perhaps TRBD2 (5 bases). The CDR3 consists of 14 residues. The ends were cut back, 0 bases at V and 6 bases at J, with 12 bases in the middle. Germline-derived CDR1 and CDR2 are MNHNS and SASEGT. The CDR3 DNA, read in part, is TGTGCCAGCAGTGAAGCGCGCCTGGCGGGCGAG. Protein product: CASSEARLAGE. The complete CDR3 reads CASSEARLAGEQYF.

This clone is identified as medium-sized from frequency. Incomplete CDR3 DNA: TGTGCCAGCAGTCGACTGGCGGATGAG. Translating it yields CASSRLADE. The CDR3 as a whole reads CASSRLADEQFF. J is TRBJ2-1 and V is TRBV9; D is unresolved. The sequence runs out 3 residues before the end of the CDR3; the remainder is reconstructed from the germline J gene. CDR1 and CDR2 (germline): SGDLS, YYNGEE. V was cut by 5 bases and J by 8 bases, with 11 bases left in between. CDR3 length: 12 residues.

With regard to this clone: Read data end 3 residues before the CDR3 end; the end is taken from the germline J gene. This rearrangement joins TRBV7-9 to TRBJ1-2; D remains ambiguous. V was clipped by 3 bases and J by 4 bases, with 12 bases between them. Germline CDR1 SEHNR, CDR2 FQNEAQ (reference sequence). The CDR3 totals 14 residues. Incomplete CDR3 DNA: TGTGCCAGCAGCTTCGTCCTCCCTCCCTATGGC. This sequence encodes CASSFVLPPYG. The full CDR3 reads CASSFVLPPYGYTF.